These T cell receptor beta chains were read from a single sample in a study of response to subunit inactivated influenza vaccine. TCRdb re-called the RT-PCR reads with MiXCR, one entry per CDR3 protein. The table records 700,000 to 900,000 distinct CDR3 sequences, around 21% of them present only once. The sequencing used PBMCs from blood, collected about 5 days after vaccination. The receptors were sampled from a man between 50 and 59 years old who received an inactivated influenza vaccine. Each CDR3 is given with its conserved first and last residue. A D gene is named only where the DNA matches it firmly. A row's size may be missing; if present it is once, few, many or a size class.

clone_size: few; j_call: TRBJ2-5; v_call: TRBV28; d_call: TRBD2; cdr3_nt: TGTGCCAGCAGTTTCGGGTTCGGGGGGGGATCTCAAGAGACCCAGTACTTC; cdr3_aa: CASSFGFGGGSQETQYF
clone_size: few; j_call: TRBJ2-5; v_call: TRBV12-3/TRBV12-4; d_call: TRBD1; cdr3_nt: TGTGCCAGCAGTTCTTGGACAGGGGGCGCGGAGACCCAGTACTTC; cdr3_aa: CASSSWTGGAETQYF
clone_size: few; j_call: TRBJ2-1; v_call: TRBV11-2; d_call: TRBD2; cdr3_nt: TGTGCCAGCAGCTTGGTACTAGCGGGAGACGTTTTCCTCAATGAGCAGTTCTTC; cdr3_aa: CASSLVLAGDVFLNEQFF
clone_size: NA; j_call: TRBJ2-7; v_call: TRBV4-3; d_call: NA; cdr3_nt: TGCGCCAGCAGCCAAGACTCTCCCGGCGAGCAGTACTTC; cdr3_aa: CASSQDSPGEQYF
clone_size: few; j_call: TRBJ2-7; v_call: TRBV4-1; d_call: TRBD1; cdr3_nt: TGCGCCAGCAGCCGCACAGGACAGGGTACCACCTACGAGCAGTACTTC; cdr3_aa: CASSRTGQGTTYEQYF
clone_size: NA; j_call: TRBJ2-7; v_call: TRBV6-2/TRBV6-3; d_call: NA; cdr3_nt: TGTGCCAGCAGTTGGCCGAAAGAACACGAGCAGTACTTC; cdr3_aa: CASSWPKEHEQYF
clone_size: NA; j_call: TRBJ2-5; v_call: TRBV29-1; d_call: TRBD1; cdr3_nt: TGCAGCGCCGCGACAGGGAGTAGTGAGACCCAGTACTTC; cdr3_aa: CSAATGSSETQYF
clone_size: NA; j_call: TRBJ2-1; v_call: TRBV11-2; d_call: NA; cdr3_nt: TGTGCCAGCAGCTTAGGGACGGGACGGGGATACAATGAGCAGTTCTTC; cdr3_aa: CASSLGTGRGYNEQFF
clone_size: many; j_call: TRBJ2-3; v_call: TRBV6-1; d_call: NA; cdr3_nt: TGTGCCACCTCTGGGGCTAGCACAGATACGCAGTATTTT; cdr3_aa: CATSGASTDTQYF
clone_size: NA; j_call: TRBJ1-2; v_call: TRBV6-2/TRBV6-3; d_call: NA; cdr3_nt: TGTGCCAGCTGCGAACCGAGGTACTATGGCTACACCTTC; cdr3_aa: CASCEPRYYGYTF